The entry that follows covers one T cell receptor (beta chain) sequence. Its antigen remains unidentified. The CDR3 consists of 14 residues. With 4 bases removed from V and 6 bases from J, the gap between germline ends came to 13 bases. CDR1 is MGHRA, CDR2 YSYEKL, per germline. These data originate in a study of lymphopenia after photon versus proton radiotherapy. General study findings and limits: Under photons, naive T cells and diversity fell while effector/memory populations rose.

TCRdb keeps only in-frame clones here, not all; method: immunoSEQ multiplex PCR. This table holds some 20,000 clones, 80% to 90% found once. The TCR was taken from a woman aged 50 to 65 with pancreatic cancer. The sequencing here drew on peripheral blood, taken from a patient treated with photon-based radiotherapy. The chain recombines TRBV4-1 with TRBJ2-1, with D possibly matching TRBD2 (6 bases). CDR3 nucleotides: TGCGCCAGCAGCCTACCCTCTAGCGCCAATGAGCAGTTCTTC. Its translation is CASSLPSSANEQFF.